The rows below give T cell receptor beta chains drawn from one sample of a study of blood T cell repertoires in COVID-19. Here immunoSEQ multiplex PCR was the method, and the copy in TCRdb shows in-frame clones only, minus some. The sample shows 200,000 to 300,000 clones, around 89% of them seen only once. Material: PBMCs or T cells enriched from blood (not recorded which). These TCRs come from a woman aged 25-40 years who had recovered from COVID-19. CDR3s include the opening cysteine and the closing phenylalanine or tryptophan. D genes are given only for firm matches. Clone size is shown for a subset of rows, as once, few, many or a class of expanded clone.

cdr3_nt,cdr3_aa,clone_size,cdr3_length,j_call,v_call,d_call
TGTGCCAGCAGCGAGGGGACAGGAGCGAACACTGAAGCTTTCTTT,CASSEGTGANTEAFF,-,15,TRBJ1-1,TRBV9,TRBD1
TGTGCCTGGAGTGTAGCTCAGGGCTATGGCTACACCTTC,CAWSVAQGYGYTF,-,13,TRBJ1-2,TRBV30,-
TGTGCCAGCAGTTTGGGACTAGCGGGATTTAGAGATACGCAGTATTTT,CASSLGLAGFRDTQYF,-,16,TRBJ2-3,TRBV27,TRBD2
TGTGCCGCTGGGGCCGATCGGCCTACAGATACGCAGTATTTT,CAAGADRPTDTQYF,-,14,TRBJ2-3,TRBV24-1,-
TGTGCCAGCAGCTTAGAGGGCAGGGGCATCAATCAGCCCCAGCATTTT,CASSLEGRGINQPQHF,-,16,TRBJ1-5,TRBV7-2,-
TGTGCCAGTAGTACCTTAGCGGGAAGGTACGAGCAGTACTTC,CASSTLAGRYEQYF,-,14,TRBJ2-7,TRBV19,TRBD2
TGTGCCAGCAGCCCCTCCACAGATACGCAGTATTTT,CASSPSTDTQYF,-,12,TRBJ2-3,TRBV12-1,-
TGTGCCAGCAGTTACCCTCTAACAGGGGGCGGCCAAGAGACCCAGTACTTC,CASSYPLTGGGQETQYF,once,17,TRBJ2-5,TRBV28,TRBD1
TGTGCCTGGAGACTGGATGGCTACACCTTC,CAWRLDGYTF,once,10,TRBJ1-2,TRBV30,-
TGTGCCAGCAGCACCCGACAGGGGGCGATCGATGGCTACACCTTC,CASSTRQGAIDGYTF,once,15,TRBJ1-2,TRBV7-2,TRBD1